Listed here is a single T cell receptor (beta chain). Its antigen is as yet unknown. The V gene's germline CDR1 is SGHDT and CDR2 YYEEEE. With 1 base removed from V and 3 bases from J, the gap between germline ends came to 11 bases. The CDR3 has 14 amino acids. This specimen belongs to a study of shared clonotypes between healthy human individuals. Regarding the study as a whole: The authors expected sequencing depth to affect clonotype sharing among donors.

The study drew its donors from healthy HIV-negative adults without recent acute infections or vaccinations. The data were produced by immunoSEQ multiplex PCR, yet TCRdb's version contains in-frame clones alone and is incomplete. Of a few hundred thousand clones listed, 79% are singletons. Material for sequencing was PBMCs. The V call is TRBV5-6, the J call TRBJ2-7; possibly TRBD1 for D (5 bases). This TCR derives from a woman aged 40 to 49 in good health. Some clones in this sample may be carry-over from other donors' samples. CDR3 sequence (DNA): TGTGCCAGCAGCTTGACAGGAGCCTTCTACGAGCAGTACTTC. Translating gives CASSLTGAFYEQYF.